These 30 T cell receptor beta chains share one sample of origin, sequenced in a study of glioma-infiltrating T cells after dendritic cell vaccination listed by TCRdb under 2016. The protocol used for the library was the immunoSEQ multiplex PCR assay. This immuneACCESS table, as held by TCRdb, lists in-frame sequences with V and J called but not all clones. Of the missing ones, under half trace to an unresolved V gene in checked studies; the others have no known cause. Within this sample are about 92,000 clones, with 85% to 90% of them counted one time only. The ten largest make up approximately 14% of the sample. Here the sequenced sample was blood, taken before dendritic cell vaccination. The source is a human donor with glioblastoma.

V gene TRBV9 combines with J gene TRBJ2-2; unclear D gene. This CDR3 has 15 residues. Per the germline V gene, CDR1 is SGDLS and CDR2 is YYNGEE. V lost 0 bases and J 1 base, leaving 7 bases between the germline ends. This CDR3 is CASSVELLNTGELFF. In DNA, the CDR3 is TGTGCCAGCAGCGTAGAACTCCTGAACACCGGGGAGCTGTTTTTT.

The chain links TRBV7-3 to TRBJ2-3; 7 bases map to TRBD1. The germline CDR1 and CDR2 sequences are SGHTA and FQGTGA. The V segment lost 4 bases and the J segment 4 bases; nucleotides outside the gene matches: 11. The CDR3 spans 16 residues. The CDR3 DNA follows: TGTGCCAGCAGCTCGAGAAAGGGGGCCCGGGCAGATACGCAGTATTTT. Protein: CASSSRKGARADTQYF.

The gene calls are TRBV27 and TRBJ2-1; 9 bases fit TRBD2. Germline CDR1 MNHEY, CDR2 SMNVEV (reference sequence). The CDR3 consists of 16 residues. J lost 1 base, V lost 6 bases, and 7 bases had no gene match. Here the CDR3 DNA reads TGTGCCAGCAGGACTTCGGCGGGAGGGTCCTACAATGAGCAGTTCTTC. Translating it yields CASRTSAGGSYNEQFF.

The V gene is TRBV7-2, the J gene TRBJ1-5; 8 positions agree with TRBD1. The CDR3 runs to 13 residues. The V segment lost 5 bases and the J segment 9 bases; nucleotides outside the gene matches: 6. Looked up from germline, CDR1 is SGHTA and CDR2 is FQGNSA. CDR3: CASSGTGQGPQHF. In DNA form, the CDR3 reads TGTGCCAGCAGCGGGACAGGCCAAGGGCCCCAGCATTTT.

The V and J genes are TRBV19 and TRBJ2-3; 7 bases fit TRBD1. This CDR3 region has 14 residues. Germline trimming cut 3 bases from V and 4 bases from J; bases unmatched to any gene: 4. Germline V lookup: CDR1 LNHDA, CDR2 SQIVND (reference sequence). The CDR3 DNA sequence: TGTGCCAGTAGTATTAAAGGGGGCGCAGATACGCAGTATTTT. As protein: CASSIKGGADTQYF.

The gene calls are TRBV7-9 and TRBJ1-3, with 10 bases identical to TRBD1. CDR1 SEHNR and CDR2 FQNEAQ come from the germline V gene (reference sequence). The CDR3 loop spans 13 amino acids. CDR3 in amino acids: CAPGQGAGNTIYF. As DNA, the CDR3 is TGTGCACCCGGACAGGGGGCTGGAAACACCATATATTTT. Based on the CDR3 plus reference TRBV7-9 and TRBJ1-3, the full variable domain is DTGVSQNPRHKITKRGQNVTFRCDPISEHNRLYWYRQTLGQGPEFLTYFQNEAQLEKSRLLSDRFSAERPKGSFSTLEIQRTEQGDSAMYLCAPGQGAGNTIYFGEGSWLTVV.

The rearrangement joins TRBV5-1 to TRBJ1-1, with 7 bases identical to TRBD1. CDR3 length: 13 amino acids. Looked up from germline, CDR1 is SGHRS and CDR2 is YFSETQ. J was trimmed by 7 bases and V by 7 bases; bases with no gene match: 10. The CDR3 loop is CASGRQGGLEAFF. In DNA form, the CDR3 reads TGCGCCAGCGGCCGACAGGGAGGCCTTGAAGCTTTCTTT.

CDR3 amino acids: CASSQDDSRGEQYF. In DNA form, the CDR3 reads TGCGCCAGCAGCCAAGATGATAGCAGGGGCGAGCAGTACTTC. The rearrangement joins TRBV4-3 to TRBJ2-7; a possible D gene is TRBD1 (6 bases). V shed 0 bases and J shed 6 bases, with 12 bases lying between them. CDR1 and CDR2 (germline): LGHNA, YSLEER. This CDR3 is 14 amino acids long.

CDR3 nucleotide sequence: TGTGCCAGCAGTTTCGAGGGGGCTCTATTTGAGACCCAGTACTTC. Residues: CASSFEGALFETQYF. V usage is TRBV28 and J usage is TRBJ2-5; the match to TRBD1 covers 7 bases. The CDR3 consists of 15 residues. Germline CDR1 and CDR2: MDHEN and SYDVKM. The V segment lost 3 bases and the J segment 5 bases; nucleotides outside the gene matches: 9.

This chain links TRBV18 with TRBJ1-1; TRBD1 matches at 7 bases. This CDR3 is 13 amino acids long. V was pared by 2 bases and J by 8 bases, with 5 bases of the junction left unmatched. Germline V CDR1 and CDR2: KGHSH, LQKENI. As DNA, the CDR3 is TGTGCCAGCTCACCAGCCTACAGGGGAGAAGCTTTCTTT. This encodes CASSPAYRGEAFF.

The chain uses TRBV28 and TRBJ2-4; TRBD1 aligns across 9 bases. After removal of 5 bases from V and 8 bases from J, the junction contained 7 bases not matched to a gene. The CDR3 runs 14 residues. Germline CDR1 reads MDHEN; CDR2 reads SYDVKM. The chain's CDR3 is CASSGNRGPDIQYF. The CDR3 DNA sequence: TGTGCCAGCAGTGGGAACAGGGGGCCGGACATTCAGTACTTC.

The gene calls are TRBV2 and TRBJ1-1; D gene uncertain. V lost 7 bases to trimming and J lost 2 bases, with 14 bases between them. There are 14 residues in the CDR3. The germline CDR1 and CDR2 sequences are SNHLY and FYNNEI. The DNA for the CDR3 is TGTGCCAGCACATTGGCAATCGTAAACACTGAAGCTTTCTTT. This gives the protein CASTLAIVNTEAFF.

The chain links TRBV18 to TRBJ2-5, with 9 bases that match TRBD1. The CDR3 has 13 residues. Germline-derived CDR1 and CDR2 are KGHSH and LQKENI. Trimming took 6 bases from V and 5 from J; bases not matched to a gene: 4. CDR3 protein: CASSTGGRETQYF. The CDR3 DNA sequence: TGTGCCAGCTCTACAGGGGGCCGGGAGACCCAGTACTTC.

The chain employs TRBV21-1 and TRBJ2-7; whether TRBD2, the table's D call, matches the DNA was not checked. TRBV21-1 constitutes a pseudogene. CDR3 length equals 20 residues. The chain's CDR3 is CASSKRGGGVLSGSGYEQYF. The CDR3 coding sequence is TGTGCCAGCAGCAAAAGGGGCGGAGGGGTGCTTAGCGGGAGCGGTTACGAGCAGTACTTC.

The chain employs TRBV4-2 and TRBJ1-3; 7 bases match TRBD1. The CDR3 runs 16 residues. Germline V CDR1 and CDR2: LGHNA, YNFKEQ. V lost 5 bases and J lost 0; bases outside the gene matches: 7. CDR3 bases: TGTGCCAGCAGCTCAGACAGGGTGAGCTCTGGAAACACCATATATTTT. It specifies CASSSDRVSSGNTIYF.

The V call is TRBV25-1, the J call TRBJ2-3, with 10 bases aligning to TRBD1. CDR3 size: 13 residues. From germline, CDR1 is MGHDK and CDR2 SYGVNS. The V and J ends lost 4 bases and 7 bases, in that order; junction bases with no gene match: 2. This CDR3 reads CASSGTGGNTQYF. The CDR3 DNA is TGTGCCAGCAGTGGGACAGGGGGGAATACGCAGTATTTT.

This sequence joins TRBV4-3 and TRBJ2-7, with D perhaps TRBD2 (5 bases). Trimming cost V 0 bases and J 3 bases, with 12 bases left between them. This CDR3 spans 15 amino acids. Germline CDR1 is LGHNA and CDR2 is YSLEER. The CDR3 spells CASSQEFGSGYEQYF. The DNA of the CDR3 is TGCGCCAGCAGCCAAGAATTCGGCAGCGGCTACGAGCAGTACTTC.

The J gene is TRBJ2-5, the V gene TRBV5-4, with 7 bases lining up with TRBD1. V dropped 7 bases and J dropped 2; count of bases not matched to a gene: 14. CDR1 is SGHNT, CDR2 YYREEE, per germline (reference sequence). The CDR3 spans 16 residues. In DNA form, the CDR3 reads TGTGCCAGCTCTCGTAACCCGGACAGGAGGCAAGAGACCCAGTACTTC. This sequence encodes CASSRNPDRRQETQYF.

V usage is TRBV7-9 and J usage is TRBJ2-7, with a possible D match to TRBD2 (6 bases). Looked up from germline, CDR1 is SEHNR and CDR2 is FQNEAQ (reference sequence). V dropped 4 bases and J dropped 3 bases, with 19 bases sitting between them. The CDR3 sequence is 16 residues long. The CDR3 DNA reads as TGTGCCAGCAGCTCCCCAGGTAGGGAGGACTTCTACGAGCAGTACTTC. It specifies CASSSPGREDFYEQYF.

The chain recombines TRBV6-4 with TRBJ1-6; no firm D call. The germline V gene encodes CDR1 MRHNA and CDR2 SNTAGT. The CDR3 runs to 14 residues. The CDR3 here is CATKSEVGNSPLHF. The CDR3 DNA sequence: TGTGCGACCAAATCGGAGGTGGGGAATTCACCCCTCCACTTT.

The chain combines TRBV5-1 with TRBJ2-1; the match to TRBD2 covers 8 bases. Germline V gene sequence: CDR1 SGHRS, CDR2 YFSETQ. The V and J ends lost 4 bases and 0 bases, in that order; junction bases with no gene match: 6. This CDR3 contains 16 residues. The CDR3 sequence: CASSHISGDSYNEQFF. CDR3 sequence (DNA): TGCGCCAGCAGCCATATTAGCGGGGACTCCTACAATGAGCAGTTCTTC.

This chain connects TRBV29-1 to TRBJ2-3, with 9 bases fitting TRBD1. The CDR3 runs 14 residues. Germline V CDR1 and CDR2: SQVTM, ANQGSEA. J gave up 5 bases and V 6 bases, and 9 bases lay outside the gene matches. CDR3 sequence: CSVSSGTGLDTQYF. The CDR3 DNA reads as TGCAGCGTATCCTCCGGGACAGGGTTAGATACGCAGTATTTT.

The rearrangement links TRBV7-8 to TRBJ2-7; TRBD2 matches at 10 bases. This CDR3 is built from 17 residues. The germline gives CDR1 SGHVS, CDR2 FQNEAQ. V was clipped by 3 bases and J by 2 bases; unmatched bases: 10. CDR3 sequence reads: CASSFSLPAGGTYEQYF. The CDR3 nucleotides read TGTGCCAGCAGCTTCTCGCTCCCAGCGGGAGGGACCTACGAGCAGTACTTC.

J is TRBJ1-1 and V is TRBV6-5; D unresolved. This CDR3 is built from 13 residues. The germline V gene has CDR1 MNHEY and CDR2 SVGAGI. Trimming removed 7 bases from V and 1 base from J, with 10 bases in between. CDR3 amino acids: CASTTPGNTEAFF. The DNA of the CDR3 is TGTGCCAGCACTACTCCCGGGAACACTGAAGCTTTCTTT.

This clone was found once. The chain carries TRBV5-4 and TRBJ2-2; TRBD2 agrees at 7 bases. V shed 3 bases, J shed 2 bases, and the junction held 4 bases outside the gene matches. Germline values: CDR1 SGHNT, CDR2 YYREEE (reference sequence). The CDR3 extends over 15 amino acids. The CDR3, as DNA: TGTGCCAGCAGCTCAGCTAGCGGCAACACCGGGGAGCTGTTTTTT. Its protein product is CASSSASGNTGELFF.

The rearrangement uses TRBV6-1 and TRBJ2-1; TRBD1 is a possible D gene (5 bases). V was shortened by 0 bases and J by 7 bases, with 16 bases between the two germline ends. Germline lookup yields CDR1 MNHNS and CDR2 SASEGT. The CDR3 length is 16 residues. CDR3 region: CASSEALGFPGNEQFF. In DNA form, the CDR3 reads TGTGCCAGCAGTGAAGCTTTGGGTTTCCCAGGGAATGAGCAGTTCTTC.

This rearrangement joins TRBV28 to TRBJ2-3, with TRBD1 identical over 7 bases. V dropped 2 bases and J dropped 1; count of bases not matched to a gene: 3. Germline CDR1 reads MDHEN; CDR2 reads SYDVKM. This CDR3 is 15 amino acids long. The CDR3 nucleotides read TGTGCCAGCAGTTTAAGTACAGGGGGCACAGATACGCAGTATTTT. Amino acids: CASSLSTGGTDTQYF.

The chain combines TRBV6-6 with TRBJ1-2; tentatively, D is TRBD1 (5 bases). Trimming left V 0 bases short and J 8 bases short, with 13 bases between. Germline V gene lookup returns CDR1 MNHNY and CDR2 SVGAGI (reference sequence). This CDR3 contains 14 residues. CDR3 nucleotide sequence: TGTGCCAGCAGTTACTCGCAACGAAACAGGGGCTACACCTTC. Protein product: CASSYSQRNRGYTF.

The V and J genes are TRBV18 and TRBJ2-2; 10 nucleotides line up with TRBD1. The V gene end was trimmed by 4 bases and the J gene end by 4 bases; junction bases not matched to a gene: 6. The CDR3 length is 16 residues. The V gene's germline CDR1 is KGHSH and CDR2 LQKENI. In nucleotides, the CDR3 is TGTGCCAGCTCACACTCCGGACAGGGGGGCACCGGGGAGCTGTTTTTT. Translation gives CASSHSGQGGTGELFF.

V and J are TRBV6-5 and TRBJ1-4; 9 positions agree with TRBD1. From germline, CDR1 is MNHEY and CDR2 SVGAGI. This CDR3 spans 15 amino acids. With 5 bases clipped from V and 7 bases from J, the junction kept 8 bases outside the gene matches. The CDR3 DNA follows: TGTGCCAGCAGTACAATACAGGGGGCGCGTGAAAAACTGTTTTTT. Its protein is CASSTIQGAREKLFF.